Below, 6 T cell receptor beta chains from the same sample are listed, as sequenced in a study of blood T cell repertoires in COVID-19. Clones were read by immunoSEQ multiplex PCR, and TCRdb kept only the in-frame ones, dropping some. This table has around 96,000 clones, about 95% appearing once. Sequencing input: peripheral blood. The receptor source for this set is a human donor with active COVID-19. The donor label of this sample is uncertain.

The V gene is TRBV5-4, the J gene TRBJ2-1, with D tentatively TRBD1 (6 bases). The CDR3 runs to 15 residues. Germline V gene sequence: CDR1 SGHNT, CDR2 YYREEE (reference sequence). V lost 2 bases and J lost 8, with 17 bases in between. CDR3 amino acids: CASSLQGPVGDEQFF. The CDR3 bases are TGTGCCAGCAGCTTACAGGGACCTGTGGGGGATGAGCAGTTCTTC.

V usage is TRBV11-2 and J usage is TRBJ2-3; TRBD2 matches at 12 bases. Germline V gene data show CDR1 as SGHAT and CDR2 as FQNNGV. With V trimmed by 3 bases and J by 5 bases, 12 bases remained unmatched. The CDR3 sequence is 18 residues long. CDR3 residues: CASSFSGATSGRVDTQYF. The CDR3 DNA reads TGTGCCAGCAGCTTCTCCGGAGCGACTAGCGGGAGAGTAGATACGCAGTATTTT.

This chain connects TRBV12-5 to TRBJ2-3; 8 bases line up with TRBD2. The CDR3 contains 15 residues. The ends lost 5 bases at V and 2 bases at J; junction bases unmatched: 6. Germline CDR1 and CDR2: LGHNT and FRNRAP. The CDR3 is CASGLRRGATDTQYF. CDR3 DNA: TGTGCTAGTGGTCTCCGGCGGGGGGCCACAGATACGCAGTATTTT.

This rearrangement joins TRBV15 to TRBJ1-5, with no clear D. In germline, CDR1 is LNHNV, CDR2 YYDKDF (reference sequence). The CDR3 has 15 residues. The V gene lost 3 bases and the J gene lost 1 base, with 10 bases spanning the gap. CDR3 nucleotide sequence: TGTGCCACCAGCAGGGAGAGGGAGAGCAATCAGCCCCAGCATTTT. Its translation: CATSRERESNQPQHF.

This clone came up once. The V gene is TRBV24-1, the J gene TRBJ2-5; TRBD1 agrees at 10 bases. The V and J ends lost 2 bases and 4 bases, in that order; junction bases with no gene match: 6. The CDR3 is 16 amino acids. The germline gives CDR1 KGHDR, CDR2 SFDVKD. The CDR3 DNA reads TGTGCCACCAGTGATTCCGGGACAGGGGTAGGAGAGACCCAGTACTTC. Protein sequence: CATSDSGTGVGETQYF.

V gene TRBV19 combines with J gene TRBJ2-7; TRBD2 aligns across 8 bases. J gave up 6 bases and V 2 bases, and 15 bases lay outside the gene matches. Germline assignment: CDR1 LNHDA and CDR2 SQIVND (reference sequence). The CDR3 runs 17 residues. CDR3 nucleotides: TGTGCCAGTAGTATAAGGAGTGGGACGCGGGGGGTTTTCGAGCAGTACTTC. Protein sequence: CASSIRSGTRGVFEQYF.